This is a list of T cell receptor beta chains from one sample in a study of cytomegalovirus exposure and HLA in healthy donors. Data came from immunoSEQ multiplex PCR; TCRdb stores just in-frame clones and leaves some out. The sample has some 100,000 clones, 76% seen once; the top ten hold around 12%. The source material was PBMCs. The receptors stem from a woman aged 40 to 50 in good health and CMV-seropositive. Each CDR3 is given with its conserved first and last residue. Each record gives: CDR3 DNA, CDR3 protein, CDR3 length, V gene, D gene, J gene, clone size. A D gene is named only where the DNA matches it firmly. The size field is filled for only some rows; it gives once, few, many or a size class.

DNA: TGCGCCAGCAGCTTGAATGACAGGGGGAGCTCCTATAATTCACCCCTCCACTTT
CDR3: CASSLNDRGSSYNSPLHF
length: 18
V: TRBV5-1
D: TRBD1
J: TRBJ1-6
size: few

DNA: TGTGCCAGCAGCCCCCGGGGGGCTAGCGTGAGCTCCTACAATGAGCAGTTCTTC
CDR3: CASSPRGASVSSYNEQFF
length: 18
V: TRBV9
D: -
J: TRBJ2-1
size: once

DNA: TGTGCCAGCGGCTCAACAGGGCTCTACGAGCAGTACTTC
CDR3: CASGSTGLYEQYF
length: 13
V: TRBV2
D: -
J: TRBJ2-7
size: -

DNA: TGTGCCTGGAGCCCGGGACAGGGAGAAACCGATGGCTACACCTTC
CDR3: CAWSPGQGETDGYTF
length: 15
V: TRBV30
D: TRBD1
J: TRBJ1-2
size: -

DNA: TGTGCCAGCAGTGGGGGCTCTCGGCTCTCCTACGAGCAGTACTTC
CDR3: CASSGGSRLSYEQYF
length: 15
V: TRBV6-1
D: -
J: TRBJ2-7
size: -

DNA: TGCGCCAGCAGCTTGGGGCGGGGGCAAGAGACCCAGTACTTC
CDR3: CASSLGRGQETQYF
length: 14
V: TRBV5-1
D: TRBD2
J: TRBJ2-5
size: -

DNA: TGTGCCAGCAGCGGTTCTCAGGGTACTGAAGCTTTCTTT
CDR3: CASSGSQGTEAFF
length: 13
V: TRBV9
D: -
J: TRBJ1-1
size: -

DNA: TGTGCCATCAACGGACAGGGTTACGATGAGCAGTTCTTC
CDR3: CAINGQGYDEQFF
length: 13
V: TRBV10-3
D: TRBD1
J: TRBJ2-1
size: -

DNA: TGTGCCAGCAGCTTCGGGACAGGGTCTGGCTACACCTTC
CDR3: CASSFGTGSGYTF
length: 13
V: TRBV2
D: TRBD1
J: TRBJ1-2
size: -

DNA: TGTGCCAGCAGCGGGGGATCCGGCGGGGCCGGGGGAGATACGCAGTATTTT
CDR3: CASSGGSGGAGGDTQYF
length: 17
V: TRBV9
D: -
J: TRBJ2-3
size: -

DNA: TGTGCCATCAGTGAAGCGGGGCTTAGCAATCAGCCCCAGCATTTT
CDR3: CAISEAGLSNQPQHF
length: 15
V: TRBV10-3
D: -
J: TRBJ1-5
size: -

DNA: TGTGCCAGTAGTACTACCGACAGGGGCTTCACCGGGGAGCTGTTTTTT
CDR3: CASSTTDRGFTGELFF
length: 16
V: TRBV19
D: TRBD1
J: TRBJ2-2
size: -

DNA: TGTGCCAGCAGCTCCCCGGCCGGGTTCTATGGCTACACCTTC
CDR3: CASSSPAGFYGYTF
length: 14
V: TRBV5-4
D: -
J: TRBJ1-2
size: -

DNA: TGTGCCAGCAGTGAATTGGAGAAGGGGCGGACCGGGGAGCTGTTTTTT
CDR3: CASSELEKGRTGELFF
length: 16
V: TRBV25-1
D: -
J: TRBJ2-2
size: -

DNA: TGTGCCAGCAGTTCTTTACAGGGTCGAAACACCGGGGAGCTGTTTTTT
CDR3: CASSSLQGRNTGELFF
length: 16
V: TRBV2
D: -
J: TRBJ2-2
size: -

DNA: TGTGCCAGCAGTGAAGCACCCAGGGCCGGTCAGCCCCAGCATTTT
CDR3: CASSEAPRAGQPQHF
length: 15
V: TRBV2
D: -
J: TRBJ1-5
size: -

DNA: TGCGCCAGCAGCCCACGTTTAGGGACTAGCGGGGGCGATGATCTAGCCAAAAACATTCAGTACTTC
CDR3: CASSPRLGTSGGDDLAKNIQYF
length: 22
V: TRBV4-1
D: TRBD2
J: TRBJ2-4
size: -

DNA: TGTGCCAGCAGCTCGAGGGAAAGGGACTATGGCTACACCTTC
CDR3: CASSSRERDYGYTF
length: 14
V: TRBV5-4
D: -
J: TRBJ1-2
size: -

DNA: TGTGCCAGCAGCGTAGAAAGGGGCCAGGCCCACAATGAGCAGTTCTTC
CDR3: CASSVERGQAHNEQFF
length: 16
V: TRBV9
D: -
J: TRBJ2-1
size: -

DNA: TGTGCCAGCAGTGGAGCGGCAATCGGAGAGACCCAGTACTTC
CDR3: CASSGAAIGETQYF
length: 14
V: TRBV6-6
D: -
J: TRBJ2-5
size: once

DNA: TGTGCCAGCAGTTCCGGACAGGGGGCCTACAATGAGCAGTTCTTC
CDR3: CASSSGQGAYNEQFF
length: 15
V: TRBV5-4
D: TRBD1
J: TRBJ2-1
size: -

DNA: TGCGCCAGCAGTGAGCAGGGGGTCGGTGCAGATACGCAGTATTTT
CDR3: CASSEQGVGADTQYF
length: 15
V: TRBV10-1
D: TRBD1
J: TRBJ2-3
size: -

DNA: TGTGCCAGCAGCCCACGACAGGGGGCGGCTGGAAACACCATATATTTT
CDR3: CASSPRQGAAGNTIYF
length: 16
V: TRBV7-6
D: TRBD1
J: TRBJ1-3
size: -

DNA: TGTGCCAGCAGCGTAGAGCACGAGCAGTACTTC
CDR3: CASSVEHEQYF
length: 11
V: TRBV9
D: -
J: TRBJ2-7
size: -